Shown below are 14 T cell receptor beta chains from a single sample sequenced in a study of neurological immune-mediated disorders. TCRdb analysed the 5' RACE reads with MiXCR anew, one entry per CDR3 protein. Of about 39,000 distinct CDR3 sequences in the sample, 6% to 7.5% were seen once. Material for sequencing was CD4+ T cells from blood. The source of these receptors is a man aged 50 to 59 in good health.

The chain joins TRBV5-1 to TRBJ2-1, with TRBD2 matching 13 bases. Per the germline V gene, CDR1 is SGHRS and CDR2 is YFSETQ. This CDR3 comprises 19 residues. The J segment lost 4 bases and the V segment lost 2 bases, leaving 12 bases of the junction unmatched. The CDR3 DNA sequence: TGCGCCAGCAGCTTTCCGGGCTTCGGGACTAGCGGGATTTACAATGAGCAGTTCTTC. This translates into CASSFPGFGTSGIYNEQFF.

This clonotype has ten or more counts. The chain joins TRBV28 to TRBJ2-1, with 11 positions matching TRBD2. The CDR3 runs 16 residues. V lost 6 bases, J lost 2 bases, and 6 bases stayed unmatched. Per the germline V gene, CDR1 is MDHEN and CDR2 is SYDVKM. CDR3 residues: CASSPPGLAAYNEQFF. DNA of the CDR3: TGTGCCAGCAGCCCTCCGGGACTAGCGGCCTACAATGAGCAGTTCTTC.

This clonotype was seen many times. The gene calls are TRBV20-1 and TRBJ2-1; 11 bases are shared with TRBD2. The CDR3 covers 14 residues. J gave up 7 bases and V 2 bases, and 4 bases lay outside the gene matches. CDR1 is DFQATT and CDR2 is SNEGSKA in the germline V gene (reference sequence). CDR3 loop: CSARPGLAVNEQFF. The CDR3 region has the DNA TGCAGTGCTAGACCGGGACTAGCGGTAAATGAGCAGTTCTTC.

This chain connects TRBV7-9 to TRBJ2-7; no clear D gene. Germline lookup yields CDR1 SEHNR and CDR2 FQNEAQ (reference sequence). The CDR3 sequence is 14 residues long. V lost 4 bases to trimming and J lost 1 base, with 11 bases between them. CDR3 DNA sequence: TGTGCCAGCAGCTCCGGGTCCCTTTCCTACGAGCAGTACTTC. Encoded protein: CASSSGSLSYEQYF.

This clonotype was seen ten or more times. This rearrangement joins TRBV21-1 to TRBJ2-4; whether TRBD2, the table's D call, matches the DNA was not checked. TRBV21-1 is labeled a pseudogene. CDR3 length equals 14 residues. In DNA form, the CDR3 reads TGTGCCAGCCGGAACCCGCGGGCCAAAAACATTCAGTACTTC. It codes for CASRNPRAKNIQYF.

This clonotype was seen repeatedly, ten times or more. The chain is built from TRBV12-3 or TRBV12-4 and TRBJ2-1; 9 bases fit TRBD2. J lost 4 bases, V lost 4 bases, and 5 bases had no gene match. The CDR3 spans 15 residues. The CDR3 sequence: CASSSSGAAYNEQFF. The CDR3 nucleotides are TGTGCCAGCAGTTCTAGCGGGGCCGCTTACAATGAGCAGTTCTTC.

This clonotype has at least ten counts. The rearrangement joins TRBV20-1 to TRBJ2-7; TRBD2 aligns across 11 bases. Germline V gene data show CDR1 as DFQATT and CDR2 as SNEGSKA (reference sequence). The CDR3 runs to 15 residues. V trimming: 3 bases; J trimming: 4 bases; junction bases outside the gene matches: 8. The CDR3 region has the DNA TGCAGTGCTAGGGAACTAGCGGGAGCTAAGTACGAGCAGTACTTC. It encodes CSARELAGAKYEQYF.

This clonotype was found many times. The chain joins TRBV5-8 to TRBJ2-1; the match to TRBD2 covers 7 bases. With V trimmed by 2 bases and J by 6 bases, 8 bases remained unmatched. The CDR3 totals 15 residues. CDR1 SGHTS and CDR2 YDEGEE come from the germline V gene. The CDR3 region is CASSFLRTRGNEQFF. The CDR3 DNA reads as TGTGCCAGCAGCTTTCTCCGGACTAGAGGCAATGAGCAGTTCTTC. Combining the CDR3 with reference TRBV5-8 and TRBJ2-1 gives the whole variable domain EAGVTQSPTHLIKTRGQQATLRCSPISGHTSVYWYQQALGLGLQFLLWYDEGEERNRGNFPPRFSGRQFPNYSSELNVNALELEDSALYLCASSFLRTRGNEQFFGPGTRLTVL.

This clonotype is medium-sized in the sample. This rearrangement joins TRBV29-1 to TRBJ2-1; D ambiguous. V was trimmed by 1 base and J by 10 bases, leaving 5 bases between them. This CDR3 region has 10 residues. Germline CDR1 reads SQVTM; CDR2 reads ANQGSEA. The CDR3 sequence is CSVEVGEQFF. In DNA form, the CDR3 reads TGCAGCGTTGAAGTAGGGGAGCAGTTCTTC.

V usage is TRBV18 and J usage is TRBJ2-5, with a possible D match to TRBD2 (6 bases). The assigned J gene may be wrong: the sequence end matches TRBJ2-7 better. CDR3 length equals 15 residues. Per the germline V gene, CDR1 is KGHSH and CDR2 is LQKENI. CDR3 protein: CASSRGTSVSYEQYF. CDR3 coding DNA: TGTGCCAGCTCACGGGGGACTTCCGTTTCCTACGAGCAGTACTTC.

This clonotype has more than one count but fewer than ten. The J gene is TRBJ2-3, the V gene TRBV10-3; tentative D call: TRBD2 (6 bases). Looked up from germline, CDR1 is ENHRY and CDR2 is SYGVKD. The CDR3 is 15 residues long. Trimming left V 6 bases short and J 2 bases short, with 15 bases between. The chain's CDR3 is CAISGTLGFTDTQYF. The CDR3 DNA reads TGTGCCATCAGCGGGACTCTCGGGTTCACAGATACGCAGTATTTT.

This clonotype has a count of ten or more. V gene TRBV20-1 combines with J gene TRBJ2-7; perhaps TRBD2 as D (6 bases). With 8 bases removed from V and 4 bases from J, the gap between germline ends came to 12 bases. The CDR3 is 11 amino acids. Germline V gene sequence: CDR1 DFQATT, CDR2 SNEGSKA (reference sequence). DNA of the CDR3: TGCAGTTATGTCGGGGGTTACGAGCAGTACTTC. It is translated as CSYVGGYEQYF.

This clonotype has at least ten counts. This chain joins TRBV20-1 and TRBJ1-1; weak D call: TRBD1 (6 bases). Germline V lookup: CDR1 DFQATT, CDR2 SNEGSKA (reference sequence). The CDR3 contains 13 residues. The ends were cut back, 2 bases at V and 10 bases at J, with 17 bases in the middle. The CDR3 reads CSARRQGTRGAFF. Here the CDR3 DNA reads TGCAGTGCTAGACGGCAGGGGACCCGGGGAGCTTTCTTT.

This clonotype has a count of ten or more. CDR3 protein: CASSPGLAGKETQYF. In nucleotides, the CDR3 is TGCGCCAGCAGCCCGGGACTAGCGGGTAAAGAGACCCAGTACTTC. V usage is TRBV5-1 and J usage is TRBJ2-5; 12 bases match TRBD2. Germline V lookup: CDR1 SGHRS, CDR2 YFSETQ. The CDR3 covers 15 residues. With V trimmed by 4 bases and J by 3 bases, 4 bases remained unmatched.